These 5 T cell receptor beta chains originate from one sample sequenced in a study of T cell responses to AZD1222 COVID-19 vaccine. Data came from immunoSEQ multiplex PCR; TCRdb stores just in-frame clones and leaves some out. The sample has 45,000 to 55,000 clones; about 81% are singletons. This material consisted of peripheral blood, taken on day 0 of AZD1222 vaccination. These TCRs come from an adult in good health.

The chain uses TRBV28 and TRBJ1-3; no clear D. Trimming removed 7 bases from V and 7 bases from J, with 17 bases in between. The CDR3 runs 14 residues. From germline, CDR1 is MDHEN and CDR2 SYDVKM. This CDR3 is CASNAWTMDNTIYF. The CDR3 coding sequence is TGTGCCAGCAATGCTTGGACGATGGACAACACCATATATTTT.

The chain uses TRBV7-6 and TRBJ1-1; 12 bases fit TRBD1. The CDR3 consists of 16 residues. Germline trimming cut 4 bases from V and 6 bases from J; bases unmatched to any gene: 9. Germline-derived CDR1 and CDR2 are SGHVS and FNYEAQ. CDR3 sequence reads: CASSSPPGTGGPEAFF. CDR3 DNA: TGTGCCAGCAGCTCGCCCCCCGGGACAGGGGGCCCTGAAGCTTTCTTT.

This chain joins TRBV6-5 and TRBJ2-3, with 9 bases identical to TRBD1. CDR1 is MNHEY and CDR2 is SVGAGI in the germline V gene. The CDR3 extends over 15 amino acids. V shed 6 bases and J 7 bases; nucleotides not matched to a gene: 11. Written as DNA, the CDR3 is TGTGCCAGCAGCCGAACAGGGGGCCTGAGTTATACGCAGTATTTT. Translating gives CASSRTGGLSYTQYF.

This sequence joins TRBV19 and TRBJ2-6; TRBD1 might be the D (6 bases). In germline, CDR1 is LNHDA, CDR2 SQIVND (reference sequence). CDR3 length: 19 amino acids. V was cut by 7 bases and J by 4 bases, with 26 bases left in between. The CDR3 region is CASTEAPIQGYLGANVLTF. CDR3 coding DNA: TGTGCCAGTACAGAAGCCCCAATACAGGGATACCTCGGGGCCAACGTCCTGACTTTC.

The rearrangement joins TRBV28 to TRBJ2-1, with TRBD2 matching 7 bases. CDR1 is MDHEN, CDR2 SYDVKM, per germline. Trimming took 1 base from V and 3 from J; bases not matched to a gene: 6. This CDR3 contains 16 residues. CDR3 in amino acids: CASSLFGGSIYNEQFF. The CDR3 nucleotides are TGTGCCAGCAGTTTATTTGGCGGGAGTATCTACAATGAGCAGTTCTTC.